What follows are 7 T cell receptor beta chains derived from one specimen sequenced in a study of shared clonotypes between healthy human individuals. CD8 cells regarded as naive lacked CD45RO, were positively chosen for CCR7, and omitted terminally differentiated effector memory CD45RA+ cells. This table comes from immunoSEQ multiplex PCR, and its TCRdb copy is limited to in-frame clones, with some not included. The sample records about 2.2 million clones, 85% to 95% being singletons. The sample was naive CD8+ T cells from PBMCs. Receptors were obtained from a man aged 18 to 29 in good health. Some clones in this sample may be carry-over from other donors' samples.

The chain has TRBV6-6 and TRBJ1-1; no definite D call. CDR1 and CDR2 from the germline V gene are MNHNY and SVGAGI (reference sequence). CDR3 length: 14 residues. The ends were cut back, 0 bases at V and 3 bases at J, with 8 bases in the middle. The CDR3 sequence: CASSYSEGHTEAFF. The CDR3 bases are TGTGCCAGCAGTTACTCAGAGGGCCACACTGAAGCTTTCTTT.

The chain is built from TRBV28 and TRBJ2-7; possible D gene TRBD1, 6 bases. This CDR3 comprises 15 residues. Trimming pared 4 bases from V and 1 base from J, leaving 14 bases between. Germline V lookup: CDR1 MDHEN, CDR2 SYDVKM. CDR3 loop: CASSSGVNLSYEQYF. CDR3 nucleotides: TGTGCCAGCAGTTCAGGGGTAAATCTGTCCTACGAGCAGTACTTC.

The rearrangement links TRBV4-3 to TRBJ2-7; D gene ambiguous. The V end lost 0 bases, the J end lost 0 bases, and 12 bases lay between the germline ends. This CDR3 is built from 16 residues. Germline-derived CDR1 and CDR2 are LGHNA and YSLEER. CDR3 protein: CASSQDAHESSYEQYF. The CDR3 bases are TGCGCCAGCAGCCAAGATGCTCACGAGAGCTCCTACGAGCAGTACTTC.

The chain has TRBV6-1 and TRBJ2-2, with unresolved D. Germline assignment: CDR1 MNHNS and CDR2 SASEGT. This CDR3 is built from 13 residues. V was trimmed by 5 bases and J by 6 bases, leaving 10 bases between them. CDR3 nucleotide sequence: TGTGCCAGCAGTTGGCCTGAGGCCGGGGAGCTGTTTTTT. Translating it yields CASSWPEAGELFF.

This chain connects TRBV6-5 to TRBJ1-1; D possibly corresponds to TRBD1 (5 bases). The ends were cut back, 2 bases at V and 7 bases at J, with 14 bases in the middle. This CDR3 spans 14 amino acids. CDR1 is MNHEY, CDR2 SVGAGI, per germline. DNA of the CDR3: TGTGCCAGCAGTTACGGGACGGCTGGGGATGAAGCTTTCTTT. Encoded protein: CASSYGTAGDEAFF.

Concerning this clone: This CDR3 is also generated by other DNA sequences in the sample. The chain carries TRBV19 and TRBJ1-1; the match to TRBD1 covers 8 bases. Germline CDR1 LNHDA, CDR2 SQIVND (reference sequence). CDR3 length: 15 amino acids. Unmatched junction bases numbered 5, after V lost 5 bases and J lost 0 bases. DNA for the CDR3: TGTGCCAGTAGTCCGTGGACAGGGATGAACACTGAAGCTTTCTTT. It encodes CASSPWTGMNTEAFF.

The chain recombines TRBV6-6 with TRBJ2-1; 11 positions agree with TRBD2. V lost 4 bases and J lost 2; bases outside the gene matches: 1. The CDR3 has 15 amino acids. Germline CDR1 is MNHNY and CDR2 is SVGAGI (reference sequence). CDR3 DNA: TGTGCCAGCAGTTCGACTAGCGGGACCTACAATGAGCAGTTCTTC. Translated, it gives CASSSTSGTYNEQFF.